The next 14 T cell receptor beta chains were all read from a single sample in a study of early T cells in non-severe SARS-CoV-2 infection. TCRdb reprocessed the 5' RACE reads via MiXCR and lists one record per CDR3 protein. The sample gives about 94,000 distinct CDR3 sequences, over 10% of which show up once; about 2% is in the top ten. Sequencing was done on a sample of whole blood. All receptors come from an adult who was a healthcare worker with PCR-confirmed SARS-CoV-2 infection or an uninfected control (not recorded which).

The table lists this clonotype with many counts. V and J are TRBV18 and TRBJ2-2; 12 positions match TRBD2. V shed 6 bases and J 0 bases; nucleotides not matched to a gene: 2. Per the germline V gene, CDR1 is KGHSH and CDR2 is LQKENI. This CDR3 has 16 amino acids. CDR3 amino acids: CASSTSGGSNTGELFF. The DNA for the CDR3 is TGTGCCAGCTCGACTAGCGGGGGCTCGAACACCGGGGAGCTGTTTTTT. The full variable domain, its missing parts supplied by reference TRBV18 and TRBJ2-2, is NAGVMQNPRHLVRRRGQEARLRCSPMKGHSHVYWYRQLPEEGLKFMVYLQKENIIDESGMPKERFSAEFPKEGPSILRIQQVVRGDSAAYFCASSTSGGSNTGELFFGEGSRLTVL.

The chain combines TRBV14 with TRBJ2-1; 8 bases align to TRBD2. V dropped 3 bases and J dropped 3; count of bases not matched to a gene: 4. The CDR3 covers 15 residues. Germline V gene data show CDR1 as SGHDN and CDR2 as FVKESK. The CDR3, as DNA: TGTGCCAGCAGCCAGCTCGGGGGGGACTACAATGAGCAGTTCTTC. Its protein is CASSQLGGDYNEQFF.

At least ten counts were recorded for this clonotype. This rearrangement joins TRBV6-5 to TRBJ2-1; either TRBD1 or TRBD2 may supply D (5 bases each). CDR3 length: 14 residues. Germline V gene data show CDR1 as MNHEY and CDR2 as SVGAGI. The V end lost 7 bases, the J end lost 10 bases, and 20 bases lay between the germline ends. CDR3 sequence reads: CASKRTGPSREQFF. The CDR3 DNA sequence: TGTGCCAGCAAACGTACGGGACCTAGTAGGGAGCAGTTCTTC.

A few counts support this clonotype. V and J are TRBV7-6 and TRBJ1-1; 7 nucleotides agree with TRBD1. CDR3 size: 15 residues. J lost 5 bases, V lost 5 bases, and 11 bases had no gene match. Germline loops: CDR1 SGHVS, CDR2 FNYEAQ. The CDR3 DNA is TGTGCCAGCAGCCCTGAGACAGGGAGGCAGACTGAAGCTTTCTTT. Translated: CASSPETGRQTEAFF.

There are many counts of this clonotype. The chain uses TRBV11-1 and TRBJ1-4; no firm D call. Trimming cost V 1 base and J 8 bases, with 2 bases left between them. The germline gives CDR1 SGHAT, CDR2 FQDESV (reference sequence). The CDR3 covers 11 residues. CDR3 region: CASSLGEKLFF. For the CDR3, the DNA is TGTGCCAGCAGCTTAGGAGAAAAACTGTTTTTT.

This clonotype was observed at least ten times. The genes are TRBV20-1 and TRBJ2-7, with D perhaps matching TRBD2 (6 bases). Germline values: CDR1 DFQATT, CDR2 SNEGSKA (reference sequence). CDR3 length equals 14 residues. Trimming pared 3 bases from V and 3 bases from J, leaving 15 bases between. The CDR3 bases are TGCAGTGCTAGTCGGAGGGGCCGCGTCTACGAGCAGTACTTC. The encoded protein is CSASRRGRVYEQYF.

This clonotype was observed many times. The chain employs TRBV19 and TRBJ1-5; 7 bases align to TRBD1. V lost 6 bases, J lost 5 bases, and 7 bases stayed unmatched. Germline V lookup: CDR1 LNHDA, CDR2 SQIVND (reference sequence). This CDR3 has 14 amino acids. The CDR3 nucleotides read TGTGCCAGTAGATTATGGCAGGGGGATCAGCCCCAGCATTTT. Its translation: CASRLWQGDQPQHF.

This chain uses TRBV7-3 with TRBJ2-3; the D is unclear. Germline lookup yields CDR1 SGHTA and CDR2 FQGTGA. V lost 4 bases and J 6 bases, leaving 14 bases between the germline ends. There are 14 residues in the CDR3. DNA for the CDR3: TGTGCCAGCAGCTCAGGACCGGCCGGGGATACGCAGTATTTT. Protein: CASSSGPAGDTQYF.

There are many counts of this clonotype. The chain joins TRBV20-1 to TRBJ1-1; D is ambiguous. The germline gives CDR1 DFQATT, CDR2 SNEGSKA (reference sequence). The V gene lost 3 bases and the J gene lost 0 bases, with 14 bases spanning the gap. The CDR3 has 15 amino acids. This CDR3 reads CSASSSERMNTEAFF. CDR3 bases: TGCAGTGCTAGTTCTTCGGAGAGAATGAACACTGAAGCTTTCTTT.

This clonotype appeared a few times. The chain carries TRBV7-8 and TRBJ1-3; no clear D. Trimming left V 1 base short and J 4 bases short, with 14 bases between. Germline CDR1 and CDR2: SGHVS and FQNEAQ. The CDR3 covers 16 residues. This CDR3 is CASSLEDFSSGNTIYF. The CDR3 DNA reads as TGTGCCAGCAGCTTAGAGGACTTCTCTTCCGGAAACACCATATATTTT.

Many counts were recorded for this clonotype. This chain links TRBV7-9 with TRBJ2-1; D is possibly TRBD1 or TRBD2 (5 bases each). Germline CDR1 and CDR2: SEHNR and FQNEAQ (reference sequence). V lost 1 base and J 7 bases, leaving 11 bases between the germline ends. The length of the CDR3 is 14 residues. The CDR3 DNA is TGTGCCAGCAGCTTAGTGACCGGGACGAATGAGCAGTTCTTC. This translates into CASSLVTGTNEQFF. The full variable domain, rest sourced from reference TRBV7-9 and TRBJ2-1, is DTGVSQNPRHKITKRGQNVTFRCDPISEHNRLYWYRQTLGQGPEFLTYFQNEAQLEKSRLLSDRFSAERPKGSFSTLEIQRTEQGDSAMYLCASSLVTGTNEQFFGPGTRLTVL.

This clonotype showed up many times. This chain links TRBV6-2 or TRBV6-3 with TRBJ2-1; 10 positions match TRBD2. Per the germline V gene, CDR1 is MNHEY and CDR2 is SVGEGT. The CDR3 is 13 residues long. V shed 10 bases and J 5 bases; nucleotides not matched to a gene: 5. This chain's CDR3 is CATQAGGNNEQFF. Written as DNA, the CDR3 is TGTGCCACCCAAGCGGGGGGGAACAATGAGCAGTTCTTC.

There are many counts of this clonotype. The chain employs TRBV6-2 or TRBV6-3 and TRBJ1-1, with a possible D match to TRBD1 (5 bases). The CDR3 extends over 14 amino acids. Germline lookup yields CDR1 MNHEY and CDR2 SVGEGT. V was trimmed by 6 bases and J by 3 bases, leaving 14 bases between them. The CDR3 nucleotides read TGTGCCAGCAGCCCCCGAGTGGGGCACACTGAAGCTTTCTTT. Amino acid sequence: CASSPRVGHTEAFF.

This rearrangement joins TRBV27 to TRBJ2-7; TRBD1 might be the D (6 bases). Germline lookup yields CDR1 MNHEY and CDR2 SMNVEV (reference sequence). V was trimmed by 6 bases and J by 2 bases, leaving 8 bases between them. The length of the CDR3 is 12 residues. The CDR3: CASRGQAYEQYF. The CDR3 bases are TGTGCCAGCAGGGGACAAGCCTACGAGCAGTACTTC.